The 15 T cell receptor beta chains below were found in one sample sequenced in a study of blood T cell repertoires in COVID-19. Profiled with immunoSEQ multiplex PCR; TCRdb holds only in-frame clones, not every one. This table has fewer than 350,000 clones, about 88% appearing once. Input material: PBMCs or T cells enriched from blood (not recorded which). The origin of the receptors is a woman aged 25 to 39 who had been exposed to COVID-19.

The V and J genes are TRBV18 and TRBJ2-5; D uncertain. With 0 bases removed from V and 2 bases from J, the gap between germline ends came to 7 bases. This CDR3 spans 14 amino acids. Germline assignment: CDR1 KGHSH and CDR2 LQKENI. Here the CDR3 DNA reads TGTGCCAGCTCACCACCGTACCTACAAGAGACCCAGTACTTC. This sequence encodes CASSPPYLQETQYF.

The chain recombines TRBV3-1 (or the pseudogene TRBV3-2) with TRBJ2-1; D remains ambiguous. The CDR3 consists of 15 residues. Deletions cut 1 base from V and 1 base from J, with 8 bases between. Germline-derived CDR1 and CDR2 are LGHDT and YNNKEL (reference sequence). CDR3 sequence: CASSQGADSYNEQFF. The CDR3 coding sequence is TGTGCCAGCAGCCAAGGGGCAGATTCCTACAATGAGCAGTTCTTC.

In its sample, this clone was seen a few times. The chain combines TRBV4-2 with TRBJ2-7; D is perhaps TRBD2 (5 bases). The germline V gene has CDR1 LGHNA and CDR2 YNFKEQ. V was shortened by 0 bases and J by 0 bases, with 12 bases between the two germline ends. The CDR3 spans 16 residues. For the CDR3, the DNA is TGTGCCAGCAGCCAAGATAGGGCTAGCCACTCCTACGAGCAGTACTTC. Its protein is CASSQDRASHSYEQYF.

V gene TRBV15 combines with J gene TRBJ1-2; D uncertain. V shed 1 base and J shed 8 bases, with 14 bases lying between them. The CDR3 is 14 amino acids. The germline V gene encodes CDR1 LNHNV and CDR2 YYDKDF (reference sequence). In nucleotides, the CDR3 is TGTGCCACCAGCAGAGTGGTAGCCAAGAGGGGCTACACCTTC. It specifies CATSRVVAKRGYTF.

V gene TRBV9 combines with J gene TRBJ2-7; D is possibly TRBD2 (5 bases). The CDR3 consists of 15 residues. The germline CDR1 and CDR2 sequences are SGDLS and YYNGEE. V was pared by 0 bases and J by 0 bases, with 10 bases between. The DNA for the CDR3 is TGTGCCAGCAGCGTAGTCGGGGATTTCTCCTACGAGCAGTACTTC. Protein sequence: CASSVVGDFSYEQYF. The full variable domain, completed using reference TRBV9 and TRBJ2-7, is DSGVTQTPKHLITATGQRVTLRCSPRSGDLSVYWYQQSLDQGLQFLIQYYNGEERAKGNILERFSAQQFPDLHSELNLSSLELGDSALYFCASSVVGDFSYEQYFGPGTRLTVT.

The chain employs TRBV7-3 and TRBJ2-1; 9 bases agree with TRBD2. This CDR3 comprises 14 residues. V dropped 5 bases and J dropped 5; count of bases not matched to a gene: 4. Germline CDR1 and CDR2: SGHTA and FQGTGA. This chain's CDR3 is CASSPGLANNEQFF. Here the CDR3 DNA reads TGTGCCAGCAGCCCGGGACTAGCTAACAATGAGCAGTTCTTC.

V usage is TRBV18 and J usage is TRBJ2-5; D possibly corresponds to TRBD2 (5 bases). Trimming stripped 6 bases from V and 1 base from J, with 15 bases between. From germline, CDR1 is KGHSH and CDR2 LQKENI. The CDR3 has 15 amino acids. DNA of the CDR3: TGTGCCAGCTCCCCCTTGTCTGGGAGCCAAGAGACCCAGTACTTC. Amino acid sequence: CASSPLSGSQETQYF.

The chain is built from TRBV9 and TRBJ1-4; tentatively, D is TRBD1 (6 bases). V lost 3 bases, J lost 0 bases, and 9 bases lay in between. CDR3 length: 15 residues. Germline CDR1 is SGDLS and CDR2 is YYNGEE. The CDR3 reads CASSAGGATNEKLFF. As DNA, the CDR3 is TGTGCCAGCAGCGCGGGGGGCGCAACTAATGAAAAACTGTTTTTT.

The V call is TRBV7-2, the J call TRBJ2-4, with 7 bases fitting TRBD2. This CDR3 is 17 amino acids long. Germline CDR1 SGHTA, CDR2 FQGNSA. The junction had 10 bases not matched to a gene; V was cut back by 3 bases and J by 2 bases. The CDR3 sequence: CASSFRPGLGTKNIQYF. The CDR3 region has the DNA TGTGCCAGCAGCTTTAGGCCAGGACTAGGAACCAAAAACATTCAGTACTTC.

The CDR3 nucleotides read TGTGCCAGCAGACGTACAGGGCTTGGGGGCTACGAGCAGTACTTC. Translation: CASRRTGLGGYEQYF. This chain connects TRBV27 to TRBJ2-7, with TRBD1 as a possible D gene (6 bases). The germline V and J ends were trimmed by 6 bases and 3 bases, with 18 bases remaining between them. CDR1 and CDR2 (germline): MNHEY, SMNVEV (reference sequence). This CDR3 has 15 residues.

This clone was observed a single time. This sequence joins TRBV5-8 and TRBJ2-1; perhaps TRBD2 as D (5 bases). V gave up 2 bases and J gave up 0 bases, with 12 bases separating them. Germline-derived CDR1 and CDR2 are SGHTS and YDEGEE. This CDR3 is 16 amino acids long. The CDR3 spells CASSFLAQSSYNEQFF. The CDR3 nucleotides are TGTGCCAGCAGCTTCCTAGCTCAGAGCTCCTACAATGAGCAGTTCTTC. Full variable domain (remainder filled in from reference TRBV5-8 and TRBJ2-1): EAGVTQSPTHLIKTRGQQATLRCSPISGHTSVYWYQQALGLGLQFLLWYDEGEERNRGNFPPRFSGRQFPNYSSELNVNALELEDSALYLCASSFLAQSSYNEQFFGPGTRLTVL.

The CDR3 loop reads CASSILSGRGQETQYF. For the CDR3, the DNA is TGTGCCAGTAGTATTCTAAGCGGGAGGGGACAAGAGACCCAGTACTTC. The rearrangement uses TRBV19 and TRBJ2-5, with 10 nucleotides matching TRBD2. Unmatched junction bases numbered 6, after V lost 3 bases and J lost 2 bases. Germline V gives CDR1 LNHDA, CDR2 SQIVND (reference sequence). The CDR3 sequence is 16 residues long. The full variable domain, with the rest looked up from reference TRBV19 and TRBJ2-5, is DGGITQSPKYLFRKEGQNVTLSCEQNLNHDAMYWYRQDPGQGLRLIYYSQIVNDFQKGDIAEGYSVSREKKESFPLTVTSAQKNPTAFYLCASSILSGRGQETQYFGPGTRLLVL.

The chain combines TRBV2 with TRBJ2-1; 7 nucleotides match TRBD1. Trimming removed 3 bases from V and 5 bases from J; junction bases left unmatched: 4. CDR1 and CDR2 from the germline V gene are SNHLY and FYNNEI. This CDR3 is built from 14 residues. CDR3 DNA: TGTGCCAGCAGTGACAGGGGGATCGACAATGAGCAGTTCTTC. This sequence encodes CASSDRGIDNEQFF.

V usage is TRBV4-1 and J usage is TRBJ1-1; weak D call: TRBD1 (6 bases). The CDR3 sequence is 17 residues long. V lost 1 base and J lost 0, with 15 bases in between. Germline loops: CDR1 MGHRA, CDR2 YSYEKL. CDR3 sequence (DNA): TGCGCCAGCAGCCAAGGGGGCTTTGACAGGATGAACACTGAAGCTTTCTTT. This translates into CASSQGGFDRMNTEAFF.

The rearrangement links TRBV19 to TRBJ1-5, with 7 bases that match TRBD1. The J segment lost 7 bases and the V segment lost 1 base, leaving 7 bases of the junction unmatched. This CDR3 is 15 amino acids long. Germline-derived CDR1 and CDR2 are LNHDA and SQIVND (reference sequence). CDR3 in amino acids: CASSIVRQGDQPQHF. The CDR3 nucleotides read TGTGCCAGTAGTATAGTCCGACAGGGTGACCAGCCCCAGCATTTT. Combining the CDR3 with reference TRBV19 and TRBJ1-5 gives the whole variable domain DGGITQSPKYLFRKEGQNVTLSCEQNLNHDAMYWYRQDPGQGLRLIYYSQIVNDFQKGDIAEGYSVSREKKESFPLTVTSAQKNPTAFYLCASSIVRQGDQPQHFGDGTRLSIL.